These 30 T cell receptor beta chains were all obtained from the same sample, sequenced in a study of shared clonotypes between healthy human individuals. Produced via immunoSEQ multiplex PCR; TCRdb's table is partial and in-frame only. The sample lists a few million clones, just under 95% occurring once. Sequenced: naive CD4+ T cells from PBMCs. Subset described: CD45RA+ positively selected. These receptors originate from a young man in good health. Some clones in this sample may be carry-over from other donors' samples.

CDR3 bases: TGCGCCAGCAGCCAGGAGCCCGGGACAGGTTACTACGAGCAGTACTTC. Translated: CASSQEPGTGYYEQYF. This sequence joins TRBV5-1 and TRBJ2-7; 8 bases are shared with TRBD1. Germline CDR1 and CDR2: SGHRS and YFSETQ. The CDR3 runs to 16 residues. The ends lost 4 bases at V and 3 bases at J; junction bases unmatched: 12.

The chain employs TRBV5-4 and TRBJ1-3; 8 bases align to TRBD1. Germline V lookup: CDR1 SGHNT, CDR2 YYREEE (reference sequence). The CDR3 has 17 amino acids. J lost 0 bases, V lost 4 bases, and 9 bases had no gene match. CDR3 sequence reads: CASSPGQDFYSGNTIYF. For the CDR3, the DNA is TGTGCCAGCAGCCCGGGACAGGACTTTTACTCTGGAAACACCATATATTTT.

V is TRBV18 and J is TRBJ2-2; 13 nucleotides line up with TRBD2. The junction had 9 bases not matched to a gene; V was cut back by 4 bases and J by 4 bases. CDR3 length equals 18 residues. CDR1 and CDR2 from the germline V gene are KGHSH and LQKENI. The CDR3 DNA follows: TGTGCCAGCTCACTCCTAGGACTAGCGGGGGCGCCCACCGGGGAGCTGTTTTTT. It is translated as CASSLLGLAGAPTGELFF. The full variable domain, in which reference TRBV18 and TRBJ2-2 provide the parts outside the CDR3, is NAGVMQNPRHLVRRRGQEARLRCSPMKGHSHVYWYRQLPEEGLKFMVYLQKENIIDESGMPKERFSAEFPKEGPSILRIQQVVRGDSAAYFCASSLLGLAGAPTGELFFGEGSRLTVL.

This rearrangement joins TRBV4-2 to TRBJ2-7; 9 nucleotides align to TRBD2. V lost 0 bases to trimming and J lost 6 bases; unmatched junction nucleotides: 12. The CDR3 loop spans 17 amino acids. Germline loops: CDR1 LGHNA, CDR2 YNFKEQ. The CDR3 sequence is CASSQEGLAGFSPEQYF. The CDR3 coding sequence is TGTGCCAGCAGCCAAGAAGGTCTAGCGGGATTCTCCCCCGAGCAGTACTTC.

This chain joins TRBV28 and TRBJ1-2, with 7 bases identical to TRBD1. CDR3 length equals 14 residues. V dropped 11 bases and J dropped 2; count of bases not matched to a gene: 11. CDR1 and CDR2 (germline): MDHEN, SYDVKM. In DNA, the CDR3 is TGTGCCGGACGATACAAAGGGGGCAACTATGGCTACACCTTC. Protein sequence: CAGRYKGGNYGYTF.

The chain recombines TRBV30 with TRBJ1-4; TRBD1 might be the D (6 bases). The V and J ends lost 2 bases and 6 bases respectively, with 13 bases between them. The CDR3 spans 14 residues. Germline loops: CDR1 GTSNPN, CDR2 SVGIG (reference sequence). In DNA, the CDR3 is TGTGCCTGGAGTAAAGGGACATGGGATGAAAAACTGTTTTTT. It codes for CAWSKGTWDEKLFF.

The gene calls are TRBV6-6 and TRBJ2-1; D is undetermined. CDR3 length equals 12 residues. The ends were cut back, 5 bases at V and 14 bases at J, with 16 bases in the middle. Germline loops: CDR1 MNHNY, CDR2 SVGAGI (reference sequence). The DNA of the CDR3 is TGTGCCAGCAGTCACGCCTCGGGCAAGAAGTTCTTC. Protein sequence: CASSHASGKKFF.

The chain combines TRBV15 with TRBJ2-3, with D possibly TRBD2 on 6 matching bases. Trimming cost V 0 bases and J 14 bases, with 15 bases left between them. The CDR3 is 13 residues long. Germline-derived CDR1 and CDR2 are LNHNV and YYDKDF (reference sequence). The CDR3 spells CATSRDTRTGGYF. CDR3 DNA: TGTGCCACCAGCAGAGATACGAGGACCGGGGGGTATTTT.

The chain couples TRBV18 to TRBJ2-2; D is possibly TRBD1 or TRBD2 (6 bases each). The CDR3 totals 15 residues. The ends were cut back, 1 base at V and 7 bases at J, with 13 bases in the middle. Germline-derived CDR1 and CDR2 are KGHSH and LQKENI. CDR3 coding DNA: TGTGCCAGCTCACCACAGGGGGGAGTGATCGGGGAGCTGTTTTTT. It specifies CASSPQGGVIGELFF. The full variable domain, rest sourced from reference TRBV18 and TRBJ2-2, is NAGVMQNPRHLVRRRGQEARLRCSPMKGHSHVYWYRQLPEEGLKFMVYLQKENIIDESGMPKERFSAEFPKEGPSILRIQQVVRGDSAAYFCASSPQGGVIGELFFGEGSRLTVL.

As to this clone: The same CDR3 also results from other DNA sequences found in this sample. V and J are TRBV2 and TRBJ2-7; D might be TRBD1 (6 bases). The V end was cut by 6 bases, the J end by 3 bases, with 9 bases between. Germline CDR1 reads SNHLY; CDR2 reads FYNNEI. The CDR3 is made up of 12 amino acids. The CDR3 protein is CASSAQGYEQYF. In DNA, the CDR3 is TGTGCCAGCAGCGCACAGGGCTACGAGCAGTACTTC.

The chain carries TRBV27 and TRBJ2-1; 7 bases are shared with TRBD2. In germline, CDR1 is MNHEY, CDR2 SMNVEV (reference sequence). The CDR3 is 14 amino acids. J was trimmed by 7 bases and V by 5 bases; bases with no gene match: 8. The chain's CDR3 is CASSPWGGVNEQFF. CDR3 nucleotide sequence: TGTGCCAGCAGTCCCTGGGGGGGTGTGAATGAGCAGTTCTTC.

The chain joins TRBV7-3 to TRBJ2-5, with 12 positions matching TRBD2. The CDR3 consists of 17 residues. After removal of 2 bases from V and 4 bases from J, the junction contained 8 bases not matched to a gene. Per germline, CDR1 SGHTA and CDR2 FQGTGA. CDR3 nucleotide sequence: TGTGCCAGCAGCTTAGGGCTAGCGGGAGGGCCACGAGAGACCCAGTACTTC. Protein sequence: CASSLGLAGGPRETQYF.

This chain joins TRBV19 and TRBJ1-5; D perhaps matches TRBD1 (6 bases). The CDR3 contains 17 residues. Germline loops: CDR1 LNHDA, CDR2 SQIVND (reference sequence). V lost 6 bases to trimming and J lost 7 bases, with 25 bases between them. The DNA of the CDR3 is TGTGCCAGTAGCCATCGCCTTGTACCAACCCAGGGGCAGCCCCAGCATTTT. This codes for CASSHRLVPTQGQPQHF.

This chain connects TRBV28 to TRBJ2-1; 8 bases match TRBD2. J was trimmed by 10 bases and V by 2 bases; bases with no gene match: 10. The V gene's germline CDR1 is MDHEN and CDR2 SYDVKM. CDR3 length: 15 residues. Here the CDR3 DNA reads TGTGCCAGCAGTTTAATCAGTGCGGGAGGCAGGGAGCAGTTCTTC. Protein sequence: CASSLISAGGREQFF.

The rearrangement joins TRBV9 to TRBJ1-1, with 10 bases matching TRBD1. Germline assignment: CDR1 SGDLS and CDR2 YYNGEE. CDR3 length: 16 residues. V lost 0 bases and J lost 7; bases outside the gene matches: 9. CDR3 sequence (DNA): TGTGCCAGCAGCGTAGGTTCCGGGACAGGGGTTAATGAAGCTTTCTTT. Translation gives CASSVGSGTGVNEAFF.

In DNA form, the CDR3 reads TGTGCCAGCAGCCAATGGTCTTCTACCGGGGAGCTGTTTTTT. Its translation: CASSQWSSTGELFF. The J gene is TRBJ2-2, the V gene TRBV14; no definite D call. Germline V CDR1 and CDR2: SGHDN, FVKESK. V shed 2 bases and J shed 5 bases, with 9 bases lying between them. This CDR3 comprises 14 residues.

The J gene is TRBJ2-1, the V gene TRBV18; D not resolved. Trimming cost V 3 bases and J 0 bases, with 6 bases left between them. This CDR3 has 14 amino acids. Germline CDR1 KGHSH, CDR2 LQKENI. CDR3 loop: CASSPETSYNEQFF. Written as DNA, the CDR3 is TGTGCCAGCTCACCGGAGACCTCCTACAATGAGCAGTTCTTC.

V gene TRBV6-1 combines with J gene TRBJ1-5; D ambiguous. Germline V gene data show CDR1 as MNHNS and CDR2 as SASEGT. Trimming stripped 1 base from V and 12 bases from J, with 7 bases between. The CDR3 covers 11 residues. CDR3 sequence: CASSEGSRQHF. The DNA for the CDR3 is TGTGCCAGCAGTGAAGGGTCCCGCCAGCATTTT.

The V gene is TRBV5-1, the J gene TRBJ1-1, with no clear D. The CDR3 totals 15 residues. CDR1 is SGHRS and CDR2 is YFSETQ in the germline V gene. V shed 3 bases and J shed 1 base, with 13 bases lying between them. The CDR3 protein is CASSSISPQNTEAFF. CDR3 nucleotide sequence: TGCGCCAGCAGCTCGATCAGTCCACAGAACACTGAAGCTTTCTTT.

Of note for this clone: One junction end does not reproduce the germline sequence, and a read error may be involved. V and J are TRBV11-2 and TRBJ2-7, with D unresolved. Per germline, CDR1 SGHAT and CDR2 FQNNGV. The CDR3 is made up of 12 amino acids. For the CDR3, the DNA is TGCGCCAGCAGCTTAGCTCTGAGCGAGCAGTACTTC. Its protein product is CASSLALSEQYF. Full variable domain (rest looked up from reference TRBV11-2 and TRBJ2-7): EAGVAQSPRYKIIEKRQSVAFWCNPISGHATLYWYQQILGQGPKLLIQFQNNGVVDDSQLPKDRFSAERLKGVDSTLKIQPAKLEDSAVYLCASSLALSEQYFGPGTRLTVT.

The chain is built from TRBV2 and TRBJ2-3; TRBD2 matches at 16 bases. This CDR3 has 14 amino acids. The junction had 3 bases not matched to a gene; V was cut back by 8 bases and J by 7 bases. Germline V CDR1 and CDR2: SNHLY, FYNNEI. The CDR3 nucleotides read TGTGCCAGCGAGGGACTAGCGGGAGGGCATACGCAGTATTTT. This sequence encodes CASEGLAGGHTQYF. Supplemented by reference TRBV2 and TRBJ2-3, the full variable domain reads EPEVTQTPSHQVTQMGQEVILRCVPISNHLYFYWYRQILGQKVEFLVSFYNNEISEKSEIFDDQFSVERPDGSNFTLKIRSTKLEDSAMYFCASEGLAGGHTQYFGPGTRLTVL.

About this clone itself: The sample holds other DNA sequences that translate to the same CDR3. The V gene is TRBV9, the J gene TRBJ1-3; D is unresolved. Trimming cost V 4 bases and J 0 bases, with 2 bases left between them. The CDR3 runs to 12 residues. Germline CDR1 and CDR2: SGDLS and YYNGEE. The CDR3 loop is CASSLSGNTIYF. In DNA, the CDR3 is TGTGCCAGCAGCCTCTCTGGAAACACCATATATTTT.

This clone was counted a single time. The chain carries TRBV7-9 and TRBJ2-7, with 8 bases that match TRBD1. CDR3 length equals 16 residues. V lost 5 bases, J lost 2 bases, and 11 bases stayed unmatched. CDR1 SEHNR and CDR2 FQNEAQ come from the germline V gene (reference sequence). CDR3 bases: TGTGCCAGCAGCACAGTGGGACAGGCCCCTACCTACGAGCAGTACTTC. Translating gives CASSTVGQAPTYEQYF.

This chain uses TRBV7-9 with TRBJ1-2; D unclear. The CDR3 has 14 residues. V lost 3 bases and J lost 5, with 13 bases in between. The germline V gene encodes CDR1 SEHNR and CDR2 FQNEAQ (reference sequence). CDR3 DNA: TGTGCCAGCAGCTTGACCGCGGATGGATATGGCTACACCTTC. This codes for CASSLTADGYGYTF.

The genes are TRBV2 and TRBJ2-3; weak D call: TRBD1 (6 bases). Trimming left V 5 bases short and J 6 bases short, with 18 bases between. Germline CDR1 is SNHLY and CDR2 is FYNNEI. This CDR3 comprises 15 residues. The CDR3 reads CASSNAGAPGDTQYF. CDR3 nucleotide sequence: TGTGCCAGCAGTAATGCAGGGGCGCCGGGGGATACGCAGTATTTT.

This CDR3 reads CASSKTGAKTTQYF. The CDR3 DNA follows: TGTGCCAGCAGTAAGACAGGGGCGAAGACGACCCAGTACTTC. J is TRBJ2-5 and V is TRBV7-9; 8 bases align to TRBD1. V trimming: 6 bases; J trimming: 7 bases; junction bases outside the gene matches: 10. The length of the CDR3 is 14 residues. The V gene's germline CDR1 is SEHNR and CDR2 FQNEAQ (reference sequence).

As to this clone: Other DNA sequences of this sample code for an identical CDR3. The V call is TRBV5-1, the J call TRBJ2-2; 7 nucleotides match TRBD2. Trimming at V came to 0 bases and at J to 8 bases, leaving 4 bases not matched to a gene. Germline CDR1 and CDR2: SGHRS and YFSETQ. The CDR3 has 14 amino acids. The CDR3 reads CASSLGREAGELFF. The CDR3 bases are TGCGCCAGCAGCTTGGGACGGGAGGCTGGGGAGCTGTTTTTT.

This clone was seen a single time. Different DNA sequences within this sample yield the same CDR3. The J gene is TRBJ2-2, the V gene TRBV5-1, with 8 bases matching TRBD1. Germline CDR1 SGHRS, CDR2 YFSETQ. Germline trimming cut 0 bases from V and 4 bases from J; bases unmatched to any gene: 2. The CDR3 is 15 amino acids. This chain's CDR3 is CASSLADRGTGELFF. CDR3 DNA: TGCGCCAGCAGCTTGGCCGACAGGGGCACCGGGGAGCTGTTTTTT.

The chain combines TRBV30 with TRBJ1-3; TRBD1 is a possible D gene (5 bases). The germline V gene encodes CDR1 GTSNPN and CDR2 SVGIG (reference sequence). CDR3 length equals 14 residues. The V and J ends lost 4 bases and 1 base respectively, with 11 bases between them. The CDR3 sequence is CAWNVEGSGNTIYF. The CDR3 region has the DNA TGTGCCTGGAACGTGGAGGGGTCTGGAAACACCATATATTTT. The whole variable domain, remainder taken from reference TRBV30 and TRBJ1-3, is SQTIHQWPATLVQPVGSPLSLECTVEGTSNPNLYWYRQAAGRGLQLLFYSVGIGQISSEVPQNLSASRPQDRQFILSSKKLLLSDSGFYLCAWNVEGSGNTIYFGEGSWLTVV.

The chain carries TRBV25-1 and TRBJ2-5; 10 positions agree with TRBD1. From germline, CDR1 is MGHDK and CDR2 SYGVNS. Trimming removed 6 bases from V and 5 bases from J; junction bases left unmatched: 9. This CDR3 region has 15 residues. The CDR3 DNA sequence: TGTGCCAGCAGCAAGGGACAGGGGATAGCGGAGACCCAGTACTTC. Encoded protein: CASSKGQGIAETQYF.